These T cell receptor beta chains were read from a single sample in a study of shared clonotypes between healthy human individuals. TCRdb keeps only in-frame clones here, not all; method: immunoSEQ multiplex PCR. The sample lists roughly 1,100,000 clones; about 74% were seen once. Sequenced material: memory CD4+ T cells sorted from blood. The receptors were sampled from a man in his late teens or twenties in good health. CDR3s include the opening cysteine and the closing phenylalanine or tryptophan. Fields, in order: V gene, J gene, D gene, clone size, CDR3 protein, CDR3 DNA. The D gene is left open where the match is weak. A row's size may be missing; if present it is once, few, many or a size class.

V gene: TRBV4-2; J gene: TRBJ2-2; D gene: NA; clone size: NA; CDR3 protein: CASSQGAGLGELFF; CDR3 DNA: TGTGCCAGCAGCCAGGGGGCTGGGCTCGGGGAGCTGTTTTTT
V gene: TRBV10-1; J gene: TRBJ2-6; D gene: NA; clone size: NA; CDR3 protein: CASSPSGSGANVLTF; CDR3 DNA: TGCGCCAGCAGCCCTTCAGGATCTGGGGCCAACGTCCTGACTTTC
V gene: TRBV5-4; J gene: TRBJ2-2; D gene: NA; clone size: NA; CDR3 protein: CASSLDTGFGELFF; CDR3 DNA: TGTGCCAGCAGCTTGGATACGGGGTTCGGGGAGCTGTTTTTT
V gene: TRBV29-1; J gene: TRBJ2-2; D gene: TRBD2; clone size: NA; CDR3 protein: CSASRLAGTGELFF; CDR3 DNA: TGCAGCGCATCCCGACTAGCGGGCACCGGGGAGCTGTTTTTT
V gene: TRBV19; J gene: TRBJ1-3; D gene: NA; clone size: NA; CDR3 protein: CASTTGYTGNTIYF; CDR3 DNA: TGTGCCAGTACCACAGGGTACACCGGAAACACCATATATTTT
V gene: TRBV27; J gene: TRBJ2-7; D gene: TRBD2; clone size: NA; CDR3 protein: CASSYKRGDSYEQYF; CDR3 DNA: TGTGCCAGCAGTTACAAGCGGGGTGACTCCTACGAGCAGTACTTC
V gene: TRBV5-1; J gene: TRBJ2-1; D gene: NA; clone size: few; CDR3 protein: CASSPLAGDNEQFF; CDR3 DNA: TGCGCCAGCAGCCCACTGGCAGGGGACAATGAGCAGTTCTTC
V gene: TRBV7-2; J gene: TRBJ1-1; D gene: NA; clone size: once; CDR3 protein: CASSFMGYRGPEAFF; CDR3 DNA: TGTGCCAGCAGCTTTATGGGTTATAGAGGGCCTGAAGCTTTCTTT
V gene: TRBV30; J gene: TRBJ2-2; D gene: TRBD1; clone size: NA; CDR3 protein: CACNPGQGFGELFF; CDR3 DNA: TGTGCCTGTAACCCGGGACAGGGGTTCGGGGAGCTGTTTTTT
V gene: TRBV6-5; J gene: TRBJ1-3; D gene: NA; clone size: NA; CDR3 protein: CASSGAAGNTIYF; CDR3 DNA: TGTGCCAGCAGCGGGGCCGCCGGAAACACCATATATTTT
V gene: TRBV29-1; J gene: TRBJ1-3; D gene: NA; clone size: NA; CDR3 protein: CSVRGGTGNTIYF; CDR3 DNA: TGCAGCGTCCGAGGGGGGACTGGAAACACCATATATTTT
V gene: TRBV6-5; J gene: TRBJ1-5; D gene: NA; clone size: NA; CDR3 protein: CASSYSWGREKHF; CDR3 DNA: TGTGCCAGCAGTTACTCTTGGGGCAGGGAAAAACATTTT
V gene: TRBV10-3; J gene: TRBJ2-3; D gene: NA; clone size: NA; CDR3 protein: CASRQGGGGDTQYF; CDR3 DNA: TGTGCATCCAGGCAGGGGGGTGGCGGGGATACGCAGTATTTT
V gene: TRBV28; J gene: TRBJ2-1; D gene: NA; clone size: NA; CDR3 protein: CASSQREGANEQFF; CDR3 DNA: TGTGCCAGCAGTCAGCGAGAAGGGGCGAATGAGCAGTTCTTC
V gene: TRBV25-1; J gene: TRBJ2-5; D gene: TRBD1; clone size: NA; CDR3 protein: CASWQDREVQETQYF; CDR3 DNA: TGTGCCAGCTGGCAGGACAGGGAGGTACAAGAGACCCAGTACTTC
V gene: TRBV5-1; J gene: TRBJ2-3; D gene: NA; clone size: few; CDR3 protein: CASSYDNRDTQYF; CDR3 DNA: TGCGCCAGCAGTTACGACAATCGAGATACGCAGTATTTT
V gene: TRBV27; J gene: TRBJ2-5; D gene: TRBD2; clone size: NA; CDR3 protein: CASSSRLAGAETQYF; CDR3 DNA: TGTGCCAGCAGTTCACGACTAGCGGGGGCAGAGACCCAGTACTTC
V gene: TRBV5-4; J gene: TRBJ2-7; D gene: NA; clone size: NA; CDR3 protein: CASSLDRNSYEQYF; CDR3 DNA: TGTGCCAGCAGCTTGGACAGGAATTCCTACGAGCAGTACTTC
V gene: TRBV14; J gene: TRBJ2-1; D gene: TRBD2; clone size: once; CDR3 protein: CASSHWEGSYNEQFF; CDR3 DNA: TGTGCCAGCAGCCACTGGGAGGGGTCCTACAATGAGCAGTTCTTC
V gene: TRBV28; J gene: TRBJ1-2; D gene: TRBD1; clone size: few; CDR3 protein: CASGQATLYGYTF; CDR3 DNA: TGTGCCAGCGGACAGGCGACTCTCTATGGCTACACCTTC
V gene: TRBV11-2; J gene: TRBJ2-3; D gene: TRBD1; clone size: once; CDR3 protein: CASSTQQGPTDTQYF; CDR3 DNA: TGTGCCAGCAGCACACAACAGGGGCCCACAGATACGCAGTATTTT
V gene: TRBV5-1; J gene: TRBJ2-7; D gene: TRBD2; clone size: NA; CDR3 protein: CASSLGGKAAYEQYF; CDR3 DNA: TGCGCCAGCAGCCTGGGGGGGAAGGCGGCCTACGAGCAGTACTTC
V gene: TRBV6-1; J gene: TRBJ1-5; D gene: TRBD1; clone size: NA; CDR3 protein: CASTPSGTANQPQHF; CDR3 DNA: TGTGCCAGCACCCCTAGTGGGACAGCAAATCAGCCCCAGCATTTT
V gene: TRBV5-1; J gene: TRBJ1-1; D gene: NA; clone size: few; CDR3 protein: CASSGGRENTEAFF; CDR3 DNA: TGCGCCAGCAGCGGAGGGAGGGAAAACACTGAAGCTTTCTTT
V gene: TRBV19; J gene: TRBJ1-5; D gene: TRBD1; clone size: NA; CDR3 protein: CASSLTAGGTYSNQPQHF; CDR3 DNA: TGTGCCAGTAGTCTTACGGCAGGGGGAACTTATAGCAATCAGCCCCAGCATTTT
V gene: TRBV2; J gene: TRBJ1-3; D gene: NA; clone size: NA; CDR3 protein: CASSEVWDSGNTIYF; CDR3 DNA: TGTGCCAGCAGTGAAGTGTGGGACTCTGGAAACACCATATATTTT
V gene: TRBV2; J gene: TRBJ2-2; D gene: TRBD2; clone size: NA; CDR3 protein: CASSGVQRGSGELFF; CDR3 DNA: TGTGCCAGCAGTGGGGTCCAGCGGGGTAGCGGGGAGCTGTTTTTT
V gene: TRBV19; J gene: TRBJ1-5; D gene: NA; clone size: NA; CDR3 protein: CASSYNGEGQPQHF; CDR3 DNA: TGTGCCAGTAGTTATAACGGGGAGGGGCAGCCCCAGCATTTT
V gene: TRBV7-8; J gene: TRBJ2-7; D gene: TRBD2; clone size: few; CDR3 protein: CASSRAGLAGGALSHYEQYF; CDR3 DNA: TGTGCCAGCAGCCGTGCGGGGCTAGCGGGGGGCGCCTTGTCCCACTACGAGCAGTACTTC
V gene: TRBV4-3; J gene: TRBJ1-5; D gene: NA; clone size: NA; CDR3 protein: CASSQEFGGYSNQPQHF; CDR3 DNA: TGCGCCAGCAGCCAAGAGTTTGGGGGATATAGCAATCAGCCCCAGCATTTT
V gene: TRBV29-1; J gene: TRBJ1-1; D gene: TRBD1; clone size: NA; CDR3 protein: CSVEDPGQGPMPRF; CDR3 DNA: TGCAGCGTTGAAGATCCGGGACAGGGACCAATGCCCCGATTT
V gene: TRBV5-1; J gene: TRBJ2-3; D gene: TRBD1; clone size: once; CDR3 protein: CASSIGQGGDTQYF; CDR3 DNA: TGCGCCAGCAGCATCGGACAGGGTGGAGATACGCAGTATTTT
V gene: TRBV6-1; J gene: TRBJ1-5; D gene: NA; clone size: few; CDR3 protein: CASSEQEGGNQPQHF; CDR3 DNA: TGTGCCAGCAGCGAACAAGAAGGGGGCAATCAGCCCCAGCATTTT
V gene: TRBV18; J gene: TRBJ2-2; D gene: TRBD2; clone size: NA; CDR3 protein: CASSPWEVAGNANTGELFF; CDR3 DNA: TGTGCCAGCTCACCCTGGGAAGTAGCGGGGAACGCGAACACCGGGGAGCTGTTTTTT
V gene: TRBV7-2; J gene: TRBJ1-2; D gene: NA; clone size: NA; CDR3 protein: CASSLAQIPNYGYTF; CDR3 DNA: TGTGCCAGCAGCTTAGCCCAGATCCCTAACTATGGCTACACCTTC
V gene: TRBV7-8; J gene: TRBJ2-5; D gene: NA; clone size: NA; CDR3 protein: CASSSPGLGQETQYF; CDR3 DNA: TGTGCCAGCAGCTCCCCGGGGTTAGGTCAAGAGACCCAGTACTTC
V gene: TRBV12-5; J gene: TRBJ1-1; D gene: NA; clone size: NA; CDR3 protein: CASGSDGVPEAFF; CDR3 DNA: TGTGCTAGTGGATCGGACGGGGTCCCTGAAGCTTTCTTT
V gene: TRBV9; J gene: TRBJ2-2; D gene: NA; clone size: NA; CDR3 protein: CASSFTRDSVGELFF; CDR3 DNA: TGTGCCAGCAGCTTTACCCGGGACTCAGTCGGGGAGCTGTTTTTT
V gene: TRBV5-6; J gene: TRBJ2-3; D gene: NA; clone size: NA; CDR3 protein: CASSLAGRKTDTQYF; CDR3 DNA: TGTGCCAGCAGCTTGGCGGGCAGAAAAACAGATACGCAGTATTTT